This T cell receptor (beta chain) was documented in a study of T cells in Graves' hyperthyroidism and ophthalmopathy. This clonotype showed up just a few times. A much larger clone differs from this one at a single base, so this may be a read error. In germline, CDR1 is SEHNR, CDR2 FQNEAQ (reference sequence). The V end was cut by 8 bases, the J end by 8 bases, with 24 bases between. The CDR3 is 15 residues long. TCR beta CDR3 regions were amplified from RNA transcripts. RT-PCR in the first round (using the HTBI primer set) targeted the TCR CDR3. In TCRdb, the multiplex PCR reads were re-called with MiXCR into one record per CDR3 protein. The sample carries some 400,000 distinct CDR3 sequences, about 18% recorded once.

The receptor's source is a woman aged 18-30 years with Graves' hyperthyroidism. The sample consisted of blood. The chain links TRBV7-9 to TRBJ1-2; possible D gene TRBD1, 5 bases. CDR3 bases: TGTGCCAGCGGCGAAAAGACCCGGGACGGACCAGGCTACACCTTC. Its translation: CASGEKTRDGPGYTF.